The TCR beta chain described here comes from a study of memory CD4+ T cells and cytomegalovirus serostatus. Germline values: CDR1 MDHEN, CDR2 SYDVKM. V shed 5 bases, J shed 3 bases, and the junction held 9 bases outside the gene matches. The CDR3 spans 16 residues. Sequencing used immunoSEQ multiplex PCR; TCRdb keeps in-frame clones, though not all of them. The sample contains about 61,000 clones, approximately 85% of which appear only once. General study results and limits: A US-trained random forest predicted CMV serostatus with median AUC about 0.92.

To note about this clone: Its antigen is not known.

The sort gate was single viable CD3+CD4+CD8-CD45RO+ cells for memory CD4+ T cells. This rearrangement joins TRBV28 to TRBJ2-3; 9 nucleotides align to TRBD1. This clonotype was obtained from an adult in good health and CMV-seronegative. Specimen: memory CD4+ T cells from blood. This CDR3 is CASSLTTGTGTDTQYF. DNA of the CDR3: TGTGCCAGCAGTCTAACCACCGGGACAGGGACAGATACGCAGTATTTT.